This T cell receptor (beta chain) emerged from a study of metastatic and nonmetastatic thyroid tumors. Study results and caveats: Compared with benign nodules, malignant thyroid tumors were reported to have significantly higher TCR beta diversity in both blood and tumor.

About this clone: Its antigen is not identified.

Nobody among the patients had been given any treatment before thyroid surgery. TCRdb reanalyzed the PCR reads via MiXCR. The table lists roughly 15,000 clones, approximately 25% of them singletons. The germline CDR1 and CDR2 sequences are DFQATT and SNEGSKA (reference sequence). The CDR3 loop spans 18 amino acids. Trimming cost V 1 base and J 5 bases; bases outside gene matches: 19. V usage is TRBV20-1 and J usage is TRBJ2-5; 7 positions match TRBD1. The clonotype was recovered from a female donor with papillary thyroid cancer or a benign thyroid nodule (not recorded which). Some clones in this sample may be carry-over from other donors' samples. The sequenced sample consisted of tumor tissue. The CDR3 coding sequence is TGCAGTGCTAGAGGGCACCGGGACAGACGACGAATATGGGAGACCCAGTACTTC. It codes for CSARGHRDRRRIWETQYF.